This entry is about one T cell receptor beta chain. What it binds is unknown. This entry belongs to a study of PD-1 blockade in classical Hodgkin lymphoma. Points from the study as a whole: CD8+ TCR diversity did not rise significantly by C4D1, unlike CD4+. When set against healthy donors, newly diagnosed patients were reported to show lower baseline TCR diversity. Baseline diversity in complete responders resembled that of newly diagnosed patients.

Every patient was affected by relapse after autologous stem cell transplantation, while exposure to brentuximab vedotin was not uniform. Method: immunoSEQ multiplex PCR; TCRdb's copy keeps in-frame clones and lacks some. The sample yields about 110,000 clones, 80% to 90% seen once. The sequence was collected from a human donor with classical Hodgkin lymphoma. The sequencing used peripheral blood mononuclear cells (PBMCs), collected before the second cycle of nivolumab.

CDR3 nucleotide sequence: TGTGCCAGCAGCTTAGGGCGGGGATCTCCTCAAGAGACCCAGTACTTC. Residues: CASSLGRGSPQETQYF. This chain links TRBV11-2 with TRBJ2-5, with a possible D match to TRBD2 (6 bases). Trimming removed 1 base from V and 2 bases from J, with 14 bases in between. This CDR3 has 16 residues. Germline CDR1 SGHAT, CDR2 FQNNGV.